The clone carrying this TCR beta chain was counted a single time. The germline CDR1 and CDR2 sequences are KGHSH and LQKENI. The CDR3 is 16 residues long. Trimming shortened V by 2 bases and J by 4 bases, and 15 bases separated the two germline ends. Participants were aged 18 to 89 years from about 25 US areas. The data derive from a study of blood T cell repertoires in COVID-19. Study context: Researchers got acute and convalescent COVID-19 samples from the United States, Italy and Spain. PBMCs, B-cell-depleted T cells, or T cells were the source of the cDNA or gDNA that made up the material.

Sequenced by immunoSEQ multiplex PCR; TCRdb stores in-frame clones only, minus some. Among around 200,000 clones listed, 70% to 90% were seen once. This TCR derives from a young man who had recovered from COVID-19. This sequence joins TRBV18 and TRBJ1-3; D is uncertain. Sequences were obtained from PBMCs or T cells enriched from blood (not recorded which). CDR3 sequence: CASSPMGTAQGNTIYF. The DNA for the CDR3 is TGTGCCAGCTCACCAATGGGCACGGCGCAGGGAAACACCATATATTTT.